This TCR beta chain was recorded in a study of blood T cell repertoires in COVID-19. For the study at large: The samples span acute and convalescent COVID-19 from the United States, Italy and Spain.

Original methodology: Estimation of nucleated cell counts was performed using reference gene primer amplification. Sequencing was performed with immunoSEQ multiplex PCR; in TCRdb, only in-frame clones are kept and a portion is missing. From that table come the V and J calls and clone size; the DNA was used to work out D and trimming. The sample consists of about 31,000 clones, roughly 90% of them appearing once. Material: peripheral blood. This TCR was sampled from a man between 65 and 79 years old with active or convalescent COVID-19.

This CDR3 reads CASSLGDSSGNTIYF. CDR3 DNA: TGCGCCAGCAGCTTGGGTGACAGCTCTGGAAACACCATATATTTT. This sequence joins TRBV5-1 and TRBJ1-3, with D possibly TRBD1 on 5 matching bases. The CDR3 extends over 15 amino acids. Germline V lookup: CDR1 SGHRS, CDR2 YFSETQ. Deletions cut 0 bases from V and 0 bases from J, with 7 bases between.